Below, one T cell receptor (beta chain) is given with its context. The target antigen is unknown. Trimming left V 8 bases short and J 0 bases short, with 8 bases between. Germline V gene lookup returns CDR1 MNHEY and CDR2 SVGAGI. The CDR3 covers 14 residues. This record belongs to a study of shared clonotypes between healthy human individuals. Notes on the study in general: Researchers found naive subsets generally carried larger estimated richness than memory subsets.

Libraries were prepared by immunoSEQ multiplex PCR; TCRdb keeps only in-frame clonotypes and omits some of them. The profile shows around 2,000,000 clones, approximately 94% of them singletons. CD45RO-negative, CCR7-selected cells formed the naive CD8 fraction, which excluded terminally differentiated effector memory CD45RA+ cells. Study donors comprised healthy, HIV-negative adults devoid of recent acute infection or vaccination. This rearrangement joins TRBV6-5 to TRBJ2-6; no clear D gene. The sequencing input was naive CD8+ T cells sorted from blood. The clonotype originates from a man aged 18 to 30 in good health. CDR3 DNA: TGTGCCAGCGCGGCGGCCTCTGGGGCCAACGTCCTGACTTTC. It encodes CASAAASGANVLTF.